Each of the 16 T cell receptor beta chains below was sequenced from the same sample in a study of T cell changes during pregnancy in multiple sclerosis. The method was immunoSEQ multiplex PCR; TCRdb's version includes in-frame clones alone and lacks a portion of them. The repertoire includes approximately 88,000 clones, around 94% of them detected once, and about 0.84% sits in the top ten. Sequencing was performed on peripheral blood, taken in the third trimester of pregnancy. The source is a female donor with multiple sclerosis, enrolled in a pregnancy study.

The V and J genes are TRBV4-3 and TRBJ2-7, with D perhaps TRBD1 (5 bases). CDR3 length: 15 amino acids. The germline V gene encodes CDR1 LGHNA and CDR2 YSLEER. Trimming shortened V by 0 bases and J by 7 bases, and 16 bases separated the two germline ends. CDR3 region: CASSQDSGRAREQYF. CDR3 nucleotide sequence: TGCGCCAGCAGCCAAGATTCCGGCAGGGCAAGAGAGCAGTACTTC.

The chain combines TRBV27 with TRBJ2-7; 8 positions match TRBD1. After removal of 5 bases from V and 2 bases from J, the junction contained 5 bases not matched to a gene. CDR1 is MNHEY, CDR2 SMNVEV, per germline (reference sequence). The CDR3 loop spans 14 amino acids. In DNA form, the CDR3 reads TGTGCCAGCAGTCAAGGACAGGGACCCTACGAGCAGTACTTC. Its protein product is CASSQGQGPYEQYF.

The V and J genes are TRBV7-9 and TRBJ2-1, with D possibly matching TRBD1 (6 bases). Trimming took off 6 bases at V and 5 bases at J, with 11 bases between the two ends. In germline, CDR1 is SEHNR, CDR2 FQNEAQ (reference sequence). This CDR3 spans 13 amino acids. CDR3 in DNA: TGTGCCAGCAGACAACAGGGAAACAATGAGCAGTTCTTC. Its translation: CASRQQGNNEQFF.

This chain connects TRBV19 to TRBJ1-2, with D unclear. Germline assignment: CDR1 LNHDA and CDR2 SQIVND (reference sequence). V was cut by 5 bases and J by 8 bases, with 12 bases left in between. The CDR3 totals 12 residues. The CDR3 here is CASSVATGGYTF. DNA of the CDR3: TGTGCCAGTAGTGTCGCGACCGGGGGCTACACCTTC.

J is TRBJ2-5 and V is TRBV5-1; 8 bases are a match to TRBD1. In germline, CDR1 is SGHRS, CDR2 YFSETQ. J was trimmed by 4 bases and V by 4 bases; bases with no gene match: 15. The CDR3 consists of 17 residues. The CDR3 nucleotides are TGCGCCAGCAGCCCAGGGACAGGAGGGCGAGGGAGAGAGACCCAGTACTTC. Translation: CASSPGTGGRGRETQYF.

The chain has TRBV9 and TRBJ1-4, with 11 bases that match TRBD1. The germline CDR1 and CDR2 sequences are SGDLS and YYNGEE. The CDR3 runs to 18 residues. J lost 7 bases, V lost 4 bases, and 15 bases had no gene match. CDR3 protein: CASSPRGGTGGAGEKLFF. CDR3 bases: TGTGCCAGCAGCCCGAGGGGGGGGACAGGGGGAGCGGGTGAAAAACTGTTTTTT.

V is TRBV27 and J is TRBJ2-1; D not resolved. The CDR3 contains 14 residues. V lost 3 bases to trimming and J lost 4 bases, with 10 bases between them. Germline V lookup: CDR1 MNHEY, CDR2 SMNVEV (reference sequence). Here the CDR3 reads CASSLTHRYNEQFF. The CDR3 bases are TGTGCCAGCAGTTTGACACATCGGTACAATGAGCAGTTCTTC.

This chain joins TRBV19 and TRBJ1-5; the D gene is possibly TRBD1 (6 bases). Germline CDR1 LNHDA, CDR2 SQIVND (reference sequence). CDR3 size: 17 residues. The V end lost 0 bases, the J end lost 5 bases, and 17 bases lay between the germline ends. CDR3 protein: CASSIDRAGERDQPQHF. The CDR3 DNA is TGTGCCAGTAGTATAGATCGGGCAGGGGAAAGGGATCAGCCCCAGCATTTT.

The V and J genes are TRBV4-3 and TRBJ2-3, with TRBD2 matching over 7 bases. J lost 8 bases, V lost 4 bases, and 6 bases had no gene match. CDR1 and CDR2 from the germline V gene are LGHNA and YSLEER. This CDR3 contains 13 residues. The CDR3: CASSRWGGGTQYF. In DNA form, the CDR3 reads TGCGCCAGCAGCCGTTGGGGGGGAGGTACGCAGTATTTT.

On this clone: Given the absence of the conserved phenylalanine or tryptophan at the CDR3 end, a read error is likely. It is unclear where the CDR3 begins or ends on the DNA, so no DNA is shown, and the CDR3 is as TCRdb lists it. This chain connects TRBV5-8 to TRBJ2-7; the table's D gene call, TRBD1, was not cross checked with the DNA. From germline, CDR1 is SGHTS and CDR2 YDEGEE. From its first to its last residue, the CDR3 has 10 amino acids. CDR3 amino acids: CASSFATGGS.

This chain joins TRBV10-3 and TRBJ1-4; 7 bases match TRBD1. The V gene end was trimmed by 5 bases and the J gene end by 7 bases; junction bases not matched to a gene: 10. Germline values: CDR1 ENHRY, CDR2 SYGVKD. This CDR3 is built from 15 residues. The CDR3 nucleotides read TGTGCCATCAGTAACCCCGGAGACAGGGCTGAAAAACTGTTTTTT. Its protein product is CAISNPGDRAEKLFF.

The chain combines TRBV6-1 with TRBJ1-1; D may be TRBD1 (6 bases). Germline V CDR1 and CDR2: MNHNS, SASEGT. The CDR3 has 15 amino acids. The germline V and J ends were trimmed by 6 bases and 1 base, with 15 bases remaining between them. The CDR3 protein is CASSGRDTRNTEAFF. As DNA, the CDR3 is TGTGCCAGCAGCGGCCGGGACACAAGGAACACTGAAGCTTTCTTT.

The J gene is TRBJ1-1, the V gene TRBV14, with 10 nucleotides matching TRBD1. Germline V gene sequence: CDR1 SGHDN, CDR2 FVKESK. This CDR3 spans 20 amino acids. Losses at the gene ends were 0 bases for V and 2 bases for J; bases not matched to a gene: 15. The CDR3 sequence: CASSQDLTGGLLTANTEAFF. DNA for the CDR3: TGTGCCAGCAGCCAAGATTTGACAGGGGGCTTACTCACAGCCAACACTGAAGCTTTCTTT.

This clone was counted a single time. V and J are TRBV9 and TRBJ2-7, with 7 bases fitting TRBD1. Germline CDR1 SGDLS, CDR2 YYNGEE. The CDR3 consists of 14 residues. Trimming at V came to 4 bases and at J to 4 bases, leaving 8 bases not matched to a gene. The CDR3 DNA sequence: TGTGCCAGCAGCCCCCGACAGGGTGTTTACGAGCAGTACTTC. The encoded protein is CASSPRQGVYEQYF.

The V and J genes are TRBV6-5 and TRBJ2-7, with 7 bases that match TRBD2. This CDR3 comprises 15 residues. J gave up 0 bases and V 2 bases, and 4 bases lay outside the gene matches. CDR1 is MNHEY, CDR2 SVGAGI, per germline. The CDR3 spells CASSYGLAASYEQYF. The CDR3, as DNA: TGTGCCAGCAGTTACGGCCTAGCGGCCTCCTACGAGCAGTACTTC.

The CDR3 DNA is TGCGCCAGCAGCCAAGATTCGGGACAGGGGGCTTGGGCGGCTGAAGCTTTCTTT. Translation: CASSQDSGQGAWAAEAFF. V is TRBV4-1 and J is TRBJ1-1; 12 bases are shared with TRBD1. The V gene's germline CDR1 is MGHRA and CDR2 YSYEKL. The CDR3 runs to 18 residues. Unmatched junction bases numbered 11, after V lost 0 bases and J lost 6 bases.